The rows below give T cell receptor beta chains drawn from one sample of a study of neurological immune-mediated disorders. Via MiXCR, TCRdb re-called the 5' RACE reads, giving one row per CDR3 protein. Counted here are tens of thousands of distinct CDR3 sequences, 2.6% occurring once; the ten biggest clones make up over 0.95%. Sequencing used PBMCs. Receptors originate from a woman in her thirties with multiple sclerosis. Each CDR3 is given with its conserved first and last residue. The D gene is left open where the match is weak. Where a row states a size, it is once, few, many or the class of an expanded clone; other rows omit it.

CASSLRHQDQTNEQFF,TGTGCCAGCAGCTTGCGCCATCAAGACCAGACCAATGAGCAGTTCTTC,many,TRBV5-5,.,TRBJ2-1
CASLEGASGELFF,TGTGCCAGCCTAGAGGGGGCGTCCGGGGAGCTGTTTTTT,many,TRBV3-1,TRBD1,TRBJ2-2
CASSPTFGQNYEQYF,TGTGCCAGCTCACCTACGTTCGGACAAAACTACGAGCAGTACTTC,many,TRBV18,.,TRBJ2-7
CASNRQGPPNSPLHF,TGTGCCAGCAACAGACAGGGCCCCCCGAATTCACCCCTCCACTTT,many,TRBV2,TRBD1,TRBJ1-6
CASSLLGDRAYEQYF,TGTGCCAGCAGTCTTCTGGGGGACAGGGCCTACGAGCAGTACTTC,many,TRBV27,TRBD1,TRBJ2-7
CSAVRAGGPVEQYF,TGCAGTGCTGTTCGGGCGGGAGGGCCTGTTGAGCAGTACTTC,many,TRBV20-1,TRBD2,TRBJ2-7
CASSLALAGLRDTQYF,TGTGCCAGCAGCTTGGCCCTAGCGGGATTGAGAGATACGCAGTATTTT,many,TRBV5-6,TRBD2,TRBJ2-3
CSAREAMNTEAFF,TGCAGTGCTAGAGAGGCAATGAACACTGAAGCTTTCTTT,many,TRBV20-1,.,TRBJ1-1
CASLGGDEQYF,TGTGCCAGCCTTGGGGGTGACGAGCAGTACTTC,many,TRBV2,.,TRBJ2-7
CASRGGIGEKLFF,TGTGCCAGCAGGGGGGGAATCGGCGAAAAACTGTTTTTT,many,TRBV12-3/TRBV12-4,.,TRBJ1-4
CASSLDGPRAFF,TGTGCCAGCAGTCTAGACGGGCCACGAGCTTTCTTT,many,TRBV7-9,.,TRBJ1-1
CSATGSNEQFF,TGCAGCGCCACGGGGTCCAATGAGCAGTTCTTC,many,TRBV29-1,.,TRBJ2-1
CASSPLDGMNTEAFF,TGTGCCAGCAGCCCGTTGGACGGAATGAACACTGAAGCTTTCTTT,many,TRBV7-9,.,TRBJ1-1
CASSFADRAETQYF,TGTGCCAGCAGCTTCGCCGACAGGGCAGAGACCCAGTACTTC,many,TRBV7-2,TRBD1,TRBJ2-5
CATSRGWTAGSPLHF,TGTGCCACCAGCAGGGGGTGGACCGCGGGTTCACCCCTCCACTTT,many,TRBV15,.,TRBJ1-6
CSVSTGSPEAFF,TGCAGTGTGTCAACAGGGTCCCCTGAAGCTTTCTTT,many,TRBV20-1,.,TRBJ1-1
CASSLWSGPFGELFF,TGTGCCAGCAGCTTGTGGTCAGGGCCTTTCGGGGAGCTGTTTTTT,many,TRBV5-5,.,TRBJ2-2
CASSSGPLGETQYF,TGTGCCAGCAGTTCTGGACCCTTAGGAGAGACCCAGTACTTC,.,TRBV28,.,TRBJ2-5
CASSQQGNTEAFF,TGTGCCAGCAGTCAACAGGGGAACACTGAAGCTTTCTTT,many,TRBV12-3/TRBV12-4,.,TRBJ1-1
CASSLAGEQFF,TGTGCCAGCAGCTTAGCTGGTGAGCAGTTCTTC,many,TRBV7-9,.,TRBJ2-1
CSARGLTSGGNEQFF,TGCAGTGCTAGAGGGCTGACTAGTGGGGGGAATGAGCAGTTCTTC,many,TRBV20-1,.,TRBJ2-1
CASRPSGTSGRDKQYF,TGTGCCAGCAGACCTTCCGGGACTAGCGGGAGGGATAAGCAGTATTTT,.,TRBV6-6,TRBD2,TRBJ2-3
CASSLASTADEAFF,TGCGCCAGCAGCTTGGCCTCTACTGCGGACGAGGCTTTCTTT,.,TRBV5-1,.,TRBJ1-1
CASSMDPLDTQYF,TGTGCCAGCAGCATGGACCCCCTGGATACGCAGTATTTT,many,TRBV7-8,.,TRBJ2-3
CASSPGTSDAGELFF,TGCGCCAGCAGCCCAGGGACTAGTGACGCCGGGGAGCTGTTTTTT,many,TRBV5-1,TRBD2,TRBJ2-2
CASSDPGRNTEAFF,TGTGCCAGCAGTGACCCCGGGCGGAACACTGAAGCTTTCTTT,many,TRBV28,.,TRBJ1-1
CASSLYTGSAGELFF,TGCGCCAGCAGCTTATACACCGGGTCGGCTGGGGAGCTGTTTTTT,many,TRBV5-1,.,TRBJ2-2
CSASSQFGGTEAFF,TGCAGTGCGAGCAGCCAGTTCGGCGGCACTGAAGCTTTCTTT,many,TRBV20-1,.,TRBJ1-1
CASSLSSGRNEQFF,TGTGCCAGCAGTTTGTCCAGCGGGAGGAATGAGCAGTTCTTC,many,TRBV12-3/TRBV12-4,TRBD2,TRBJ2-1
CASSVYRGQPQHF,TGTGCCAGCAGCGTTTACAGGGGTCAGCCCCAGCATTTT,many,TRBV7-9,TRBD1,TRBJ1-5
CASSPPPAGEAEQYF,TGTGCCAGCAGCCCGCCCCCAGCGGGAGAGGCCGAGCAGTACTTC,many,TRBV6-6,TRBD2,TRBJ2-7
CSADWEVRSTQYF,TGCAGTGCGGACTGGGAGGTCCGGAGCACGCAGTATTTT,many,TRBV20-1,.,TRBJ2-3
CSARVTSYEQYF,TGCAGTGCTAGAGTGACTTCCTACGAGCAGTACTTC,many,TRBV20-1,.,TRBJ2-7
CSAISVSTSGSSYEQYF,TGCAGTGCTATCTCCGTCAGCACTAGCGGGAGCTCCTACGAGCAGTACTTC,many,TRBV20-1,TRBD2,TRBJ2-7
CASPRARGTEAFF,TGTGCCAGCCCCAGGGCCCGAGGCACTGAAGCTTTCTTT,many,TRBV6-6,.,TRBJ1-1
CASSLDLRTGGETEAFF,TGTGCCAGCAGTTTAGATCTAAGGACAGGGGGCGAAACTGAAGCTTTCTTT,.,TRBV12-3/TRBV12-4,TRBD1,TRBJ1-1
CASSTRTGENTEAFF,TGTGCCAGCAGCACCAGGACAGGGGAGAACACTGAAGCTTTCTTT,many,TRBV7-2,TRBD1,TRBJ1-1
CASSPAEGLAGSYEQYF,TGTGCCAGCAGCCCCGCAGAGGGACTAGCGGGTTCCTACGAGCAGTACTTC,many,TRBV7-9,TRBD2,TRBJ2-7
CSARVGARTNSPLHF,TGCAGTGCTAGAGTAGGAGCCAGGACGAATTCACCCCTCCACTTT,many,TRBV20-1,.,TRBJ1-6
CASSQAGGADTQYF,TGCGCCAGCAGTCAAGCGGGAGGGGCGGATACGCAGTATTTT,many,TRBV5-1,TRBD2,TRBJ2-3
CASSGLQGNTEAFF,TGCGCCAGCAGCGGTTTACAGGGGAACACTGAAGCTTTCTTT,many,TRBV5-1,.,TRBJ1-1
CSARDFGRAPNTEAFF,TGCAGTGCTAGAGATTTCGGCAGGGCCCCGAACACTGAAGCTTTCTTT,many,TRBV20-1,.,TRBJ1-1
CASSYSAVAGVYNEQFF,TGTGCCAGCAGTTACTCAGCCGTAGCGGGAGTCTACAATGAGCAGTTCTTC,many,TRBV6-6,TRBD2,TRBJ2-1
CASSQGAFQETQYF,TGTGCCAGCAGCCAAGGGGCATTTCAAGAGACCCAGTACTTC,many,TRBV3-1,.,TRBJ2-5
CASKTGTGAYGYTF,TGTGCCAGCAAAACCGGGACAGGGGCCTATGGCTACACCTTC,many,TRBV7-2,TRBD1,TRBJ1-2